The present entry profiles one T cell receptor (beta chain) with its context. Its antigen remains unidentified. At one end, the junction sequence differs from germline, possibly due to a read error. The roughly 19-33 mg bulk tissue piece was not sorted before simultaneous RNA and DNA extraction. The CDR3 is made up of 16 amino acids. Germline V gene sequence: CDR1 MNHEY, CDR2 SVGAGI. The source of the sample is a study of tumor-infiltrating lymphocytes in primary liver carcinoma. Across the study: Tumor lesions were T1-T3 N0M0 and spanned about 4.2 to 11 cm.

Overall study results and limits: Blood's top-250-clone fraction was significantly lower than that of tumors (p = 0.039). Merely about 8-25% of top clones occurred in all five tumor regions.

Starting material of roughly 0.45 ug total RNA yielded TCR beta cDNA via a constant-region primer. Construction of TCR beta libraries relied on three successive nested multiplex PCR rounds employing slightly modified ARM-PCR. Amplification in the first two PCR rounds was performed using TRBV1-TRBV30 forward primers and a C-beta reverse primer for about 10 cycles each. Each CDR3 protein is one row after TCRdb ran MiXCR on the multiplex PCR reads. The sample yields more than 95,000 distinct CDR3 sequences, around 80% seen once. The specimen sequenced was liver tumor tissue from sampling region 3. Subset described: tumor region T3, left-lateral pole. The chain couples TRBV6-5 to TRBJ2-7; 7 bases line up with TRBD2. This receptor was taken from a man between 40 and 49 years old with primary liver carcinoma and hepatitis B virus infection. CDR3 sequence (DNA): TGTGCCAGTAGTTACTCTAGCGGATTCAGCTCCTACGCGCAGTACTTC. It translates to CASSYSSGFSSYAQYF.